The rows below give T cell receptor beta chains drawn from one sample of a study of siplizumab effects on memory and regulatory T cells. Clones were read by immunoSEQ multiplex PCR, and TCRdb kept only the in-frame ones, dropping some. The sample includes roughly 69,000 clones, 83% of them seen just once. The sequenced sample consisted of memory CD4+ T cells sorted from blood. These receptor sequences come from a human donor in good health. Each CDR3 is given with its conserved first and last residue. The D gene is left open where the match is weak. Some rows have no size entry. The others give once, few or many, or a class for an expanded clone.

d_gene: -
j_gene: TRBJ2-1
abundance: once
v_gene: TRBV6-1
CDR3nt: TGTGCCAGCAGAGAAAGCGGAAGCTCCTACAATGAGCAGTTCTTC
CDR3aa: CASRESGSSYNEQFF

d_gene: -
j_gene: TRBJ2-2
abundance: -
v_gene: TRBV29-1
CDR3nt: TGCAGCGTTTCATTAAGATCAGGGAAAACCGGGGAGCTGTTTTTT
CDR3aa: CSVSLRSGKTGELFF

d_gene: -
j_gene: TRBJ1-2
abundance: -
v_gene: TRBV19
CDR3nt: TGTGCCAGTAGTTCATCCGGGACCCCAAACTATGGCTACACCTTC
CDR3aa: CASSSSGTPNYGYTF

d_gene: TRBD2
j_gene: TRBJ2-2
abundance: -
v_gene: TRBV9
CDR3nt: TGTGCCAGCAGCTTCCGGACTAGCGGGAGGGTTTACACCGGGGAGCTGTTTTTT
CDR3aa: CASSFRTSGRVYTGELFF

d_gene: TRBD1
j_gene: TRBJ1-5
abundance: -
v_gene: TRBV7-2
CDR3nt: TGTGCCAGCAGCCAACAGGGGAATCAGCCCCAGCATTTT
CDR3aa: CASSQQGNQPQHF

d_gene: -
j_gene: TRBJ2-7
abundance: -
v_gene: TRBV7-2
CDR3nt: TGTGCCAGCAGCCGTCTGGCGGGCTCCTACGAGCAGTACTTC
CDR3aa: CASSRLAGSYEQYF

d_gene: -
j_gene: TRBJ2-3
abundance: -
v_gene: TRBV6-5
CDR3nt: TGTGCCAGCAGTCGATCGGTATCTAGCACAGATACGCAGTATTTT
CDR3aa: CASSRSVSSTDTQYF

d_gene: -
j_gene: TRBJ1-5
abundance: -
v_gene: TRBV2
CDR3nt: TGTGCCAGCAGCGAGAGTCAGCCCCAGCATTTT
CDR3aa: CASSESQPQHF

d_gene: -
j_gene: TRBJ2-3
abundance: -
v_gene: TRBV6-6
CDR3nt: TGTGCCAGCAGCGAAAAAATCACAGATACGCAGTATTTT
CDR3aa: CASSEKITDTQYF

d_gene: -
j_gene: TRBJ2-7
abundance: once
v_gene: TRBV5-6
CDR3nt: TGTGCCAGCTTCGGCACCCGGTCCTACGAGCAGTACTTC
CDR3aa: CASFGTRSYEQYF

d_gene: -
j_gene: TRBJ1-1
abundance: -
v_gene: TRBV7-9
CDR3nt: TGTGCCAGCAGCTTAGATCTCGGGGGAATGGACACTGAAGCTTTCTTT
CDR3aa: CASSLDLGGMDTEAFF

d_gene: -
j_gene: TRBJ1-5
abundance: -
v_gene: TRBV27
CDR3nt: TGTGCCAGCACCCCTTTGGGGGGCGGCAATCAGCCCCAGCATTTT
CDR3aa: CASTPLGGGNQPQHF

d_gene: TRBD1
j_gene: TRBJ2-1
abundance: -
v_gene: TRBV7-2
CDR3nt: TGTGCCAGCAGCCGACAGGGGAACAATGAGCAGTTCTTC
CDR3aa: CASSRQGNNEQFF

d_gene: TRBD1
j_gene: TRBJ2-1
abundance: once
v_gene: TRBV5-6
CDR3nt: TGTGCCAGCAGCTTAGTCCCGGGACAGGGCTTCAATGAGCAGTTCTTC
CDR3aa: CASSLVPGQGFNEQFF

d_gene: TRBD1
j_gene: TRBJ1-2
abundance: few
v_gene: TRBV7-2
CDR3nt: TGTGCCAGCAGCGACCCGGGACAGAACTATGGCTACACCTTC
CDR3aa: CASSDPGQNYGYTF

d_gene: -
j_gene: TRBJ1-1
abundance: -
v_gene: TRBV18
CDR3nt: TGTGCCAGCTCACCACCGGCCGGATACAACACTGAAGCTTTCTTT
CDR3aa: CASSPPAGYNTEAFF